This T cell receptor beta chain emerged from a study of control samples from healthy donors and cancer patients. Here immunoSEQ multiplex PCR was the method, and the copy in TCRdb shows in-frame clones only, minus some. The sample includes 190,000 or so clones, 85% to 95% of them seen just once. The specimen was blood. This clonotype was obtained from a man in his late teens or twenties in good health.

CDR3 sequence (DNA): TGTGCCAGCAGCCCGGGGGGGGGCTCTGGAAACACCATATATTTT. Translating gives CASSPGGGSGNTIYF. The rearrangement links TRBV3-1 (or the pseudogene TRBV3-2) to TRBJ1-3; D may be TRBD1 (5 bases). Trimming removed 4 bases at V and 0 bases at J, with 10 bases between. The CDR3 is 15 residues long. Germline lookup yields CDR1 LGHDT and CDR2 YNNKEL (reference sequence).